These 17 T cell receptor beta chains were sequenced from one sample in a study of T-cell reconstitution after alpha-beta-depleted transplantation in children. Preparation of the TCRbeta library was carried out with unique molecular identifiers. A single record per CDR3 protein comes from TCRdb applying MiXCR to the PCR reads. The sample holds roughly 220,000 distinct CDR3 sequences; 9.7% are singletons and the top ten take about 4.9%. This specimen was PBMCs from the stem cell graft donor, taken from the stem cell graft. These receptors were collected from a human donor who donated a stem cell graft to a child with SCID.

This clonotype was counted at least ten times. The J gene is TRBJ2-2, the V gene TRBV6-5, with TRBD1 identical over 8 bases. The CDR3 spans 14 residues. After removal of 9 bases from V and 3 bases from J, the junction contained 6 bases not matched to a gene. In germline, CDR1 is MNHEY, CDR2 SVGAGI. The CDR3: CASKGQGHTGELFF. The DNA for the CDR3 is TGTGCCAGTAAAGGACAGGGACACACCGGGGAGCTGTTTTTT.

This clonotype was seen more than once but under ten times. The chain couples TRBV12-1 to TRBJ2-2; the table's D call, TRBD2, was not checked against the DNA. TRBV12-1 is termed a pseudogene. This CDR3 spans 19 amino acids. Here the CDR3 DNA reads TGTGCCAGCAGCTTTGCGGGACTAGCGGGGGGGACGAACACCGGGGAGCTGTTTTTT. This encodes CASSFAGLAGGTNTGELFF.

A word on this clonotype: This could be a read error, since a much larger clone is one nucleotide away. V gene TRBV7-2 combines with J gene TRBJ1-1; 7 bases are a match to TRBD1. The CDR3 length is 15 residues. Germline loops: CDR1 SGHTA, CDR2 FQGNSA. The junction had 14 bases not matched to a gene; V was cut back by 4 bases and J by 9 bases. The CDR3 bases are TGTGCCAGCAGCTCACCGCCAGGGACAGCGAACCAAGCTTTCTTT. Its translation is CASSSPPGTANQAFF. Combining the CDR3 with reference TRBV7-2 and TRBJ1-1 gives the whole variable domain GAGVSQSPSNKVTEKGKDVELRCDPISGHTALYWYRQSLGQGLEFLIYFQGNSAPDKSGLPSDRFSAERTGGSVSTLTIQRTQQEDSAVYLCASSSPPGTANQAFFGQGTRLTVV.

This clonotype has a count of ten or more. The V call is TRBV27, the J call TRBJ1-6; tentatively, D is TRBD1 (6 bases). CDR1 is MNHEY and CDR2 is SMNVEV in the germline V gene (reference sequence). Trimming pared 4 bases from V and 9 bases from J, leaving 7 bases between. The CDR3 loop spans 12 amino acids. The CDR3, as DNA: TGTGCCAGCAGTTCCAGGGGTTCACCCCTCCACTTT. This codes for CASSSRGSPLHF.

This clonotype was observed many times. J is TRBJ1-5 and V is TRBV5-1, with TRBD1 matching 7 bases. This CDR3 comprises 14 residues. V dropped 5 bases and J dropped 6; count of bases not matched to a gene: 8. CDR1 and CDR2 from the germline V gene are SGHRS and YFSETQ. The CDR3 sequence: CASSMGPGGQPQHF. DNA for the CDR3: TGCGCCAGCAGTATGGGACCAGGGGGTCAGCCCCAGCATTTT. Full variable domain (remainder filled in from reference TRBV5-1 and TRBJ1-5): KAGVTQTPRYLIKTRGQQVTLSCSPISGHRSVSWYQQTPGQGLQFLFEYFSETQRNKGNFPGRFSGRQFSNSRSEMNVSTLELGDSALYLCASSMGPGGQPQHFGDGTRLSIL.

This clonotype has a count of ten or more. This sequence joins TRBV5-1 and TRBJ1-2; 7 positions match TRBD1. V was clipped by 3 bases and J by 0 bases; unmatched bases: 8. The CDR3 has 16 residues. Germline V gene lookup returns CDR1 SGHRS and CDR2 YFSETQ. The CDR3 DNA reads as TGCGCCAGCAGCTCCGGATCAGGGGGAGCTAACTATGGCTACACCTTC. It specifies CASSSGSGGANYGYTF.

This clonotype was observed many times. The V call is TRBV5-1, the J call TRBJ1-2; 10 bases agree with TRBD1. J was trimmed by 6 bases and V by 2 bases; bases with no gene match: 4. The CDR3 covers 14 residues. In germline, CDR1 is SGHRS, CDR2 YFSETQ. This CDR3 reads CASSFGDRGDGYTF. DNA for the CDR3: TGCGCCAGCAGCTTTGGGGACAGGGGAGATGGCTACACCTTC. The full variable domain, rest sourced from reference TRBV5-1 and TRBJ1-2, is KAGVTQTPRYLIKTRGQQVTLSCSPISGHRSVSWYQQTPGQGLQFLFEYFSETQRNKGNFPGRFSGRQFSNSRSEMNVSTLELGDSALYLCASSFGDRGDGYTFGSGTRLTVV.

This clonotype was observed many times. The V and J genes are TRBV27 and TRBJ2-7; a weak D match, TRBD2 (5 bases). The length of the CDR3 is 17 residues. CDR1 and CDR2 (germline): MNHEY, SMNVEV (reference sequence). Trimming took off 5 bases at V and 0 bases at J, with 20 bases between the two ends. The CDR3 protein is CASSLKQGRISSYEQYF. The CDR3 coding sequence is TGTGCCAGCAGTCTAAAACAAGGGAGAATAAGCTCCTACGAGCAGTACTTC.

This clonotype appeared many times. The genes are TRBV11-1 and TRBJ1-1, with TRBD1 identical over 11 bases. The V gene end was trimmed by 5 bases and the J gene end by 5 bases; junction bases not matched to a gene: 4. The germline V gene encodes CDR1 SGHAT and CDR2 FQDESV (reference sequence). This CDR3 is built from 14 residues. DNA of the CDR3: TGTGCCAGCAGCAAGGGACAGGGGGAGACTGAAGCTTTCTTT. It encodes CASSKGQGETEAFF.

In its sample, this clonotype was seen many times. This chain joins TRBV7-2 and TRBJ2-2; D may be TRBD1 (6 bases). The CDR3 consists of 17 residues. Germline V lookup: CDR1 SGHTA, CDR2 FQGNSA. With 3 bases removed from V and 4 bases from J, the gap between germline ends came to 18 bases. Written as DNA, the CDR3 is TGTGCCAGCAGCTTCCTACCCGGGACAACCAGCACCGGGGAGCTGTTTTTT. Its protein product is CASSFLPGTTSTGELFF.

This clonotype was counted once. The rearrangement links TRBV9 to TRBJ2-2; the match to TRBD2 covers 9 bases. CDR3 length: 18 amino acids. Germline assignment: CDR1 SGDLS and CDR2 YYNGEE. The V gene end was trimmed by 2 bases and the J gene end by 6 bases; junction bases not matched to a gene: 14. The CDR3 loop is CASSVAFSGGRSAGELFF. In DNA form, the CDR3 reads TGTGCCAGCAGCGTGGCCTTCAGCGGGGGGAGGTCAGCCGGGGAGCTGTTTTTT. The variable domain in full, completed from reference TRBV9 and TRBJ2-2, reads DSGVTQTPKHLITATGQRVTLRCSPRSGDLSVYWYQQSLDQGLQFLIQYYNGEERAKGNILERFSAQQFPDLHSELNLSSLELGDSALYFCASSVAFSGGRSAGELFFGEGSRLTVL.

The sample holds many counts of this clonotype. J is TRBJ2-7 and V is TRBV11-3; 8 bases fit TRBD1. V lost 5 bases and J lost 2; bases outside the gene matches: 14. This CDR3 has 17 residues. The germline CDR1 and CDR2 sequences are SGHNT and YENEEA. The CDR3: CASSEGWDRTTTYEQYF. In DNA form, the CDR3 reads TGTGCCAGCAGCGAAGGATGGGACAGGACGACAACCTACGAGCAGTACTTC.

This clonotype occurred many times. The chain recombines TRBV20-1 with TRBJ1-4; 10 bases align to TRBD1. CDR1 is DFQATT and CDR2 is SNEGSKA in the germline V gene (reference sequence). J was trimmed by 7 bases and V by 1 base; bases with no gene match: 9. CDR3 length: 16 amino acids. The CDR3 DNA follows: TGCAGTGCTAGAGTTTCGACAGGGGGCGCGTTTGAAAAACTGTTTTTT. Its translation is CSARVSTGGAFEKLFF.

This clonotype occurred many times. This chain connects TRBV5-1 to TRBJ1-1, with D unresolved. V was cut by 2 bases and J by 3 bases, with 11 bases left in between. Germline CDR1 is SGHRS and CDR2 is YFSETQ. CDR3 length: 14 amino acids. CDR3: CASSFLGIDTEAFF. The CDR3, as DNA: TGCGCCAGCAGCTTTTTGGGTATCGACACTGAAGCTTTCTTT.

The sample holds many counts of this clonotype. The CDR3 bases are TGTGCCACCTCCTCAGAAGAGACCCAGTACTTC. The encoded protein is CATSSEETQYF. The V call is TRBV10-3, the J call TRBJ2-5, with D unresolved. The CDR3 contains 11 residues. CDR1 and CDR2 (germline): ENHRY, SYGVKD. The V and J ends lost 10 bases and 3 bases respectively, with 9 bases between them.

Worth noting for this clonotype: One base away lies a much larger clone, so this may be a sequencing read error. This sequence joins TRBV20-1 and TRBJ1-6; the D gene is possibly TRBD1 (5 bases). The CDR3 sequence is 15 residues long. Germline V lookup: CDR1 DFQATT, CDR2 SNEGSKA (reference sequence). This CDR3 reads CSARDLRGGDSPLPF. The DNA for the CDR3 is TGCAGTGCTAGAGATTTAAGGGGAGGGGATTCACCCCTCCCCTTT.

There are many counts of this clonotype. The J gene is TRBJ1-5, the V gene TRBV9; possibly TRBD1 for D (5 bases). Per the germline V gene, CDR1 is SGDLS and CDR2 is YYNGEE. The V gene lost 0 bases and the J gene lost 7 bases, with 11 bases spanning the gap. The CDR3 has 14 amino acids. The CDR3 region is CASSVGGVGQPQHF. In DNA form, the CDR3 reads TGTGCCAGCAGCGTAGGGGGGGTAGGGCAGCCCCAGCATTTT.